This entry lists 21 T cell receptor beta chains sequenced from one sample in a study of blood T cell repertoires in COVID-19. Using immunoSEQ multiplex PCR, the repertoire was profiled, and TCRdb retains in-frame clones only, with some absent. The sample shows about 160,000 clones, 60% to 80% of them seen only once. The specimen sequenced was peripheral blood. These receptors all stem from a man in his 70s with acute or convalescent COVID-19.

V and J are TRBV28 and TRBJ1-5; D remains unclear. V was shortened by 8 bases and J by 0 bases, with 11 bases between the two germline ends. CDR3 length: 14 residues. Germline-derived CDR1 and CDR2 are MDHEN and SYDVKM. Here the CDR3 reads CASWWAGSNQPQHF. For the CDR3, the DNA is TGTGCCAGCTGGTGGGCGGGTAGCAATCAGCCCCAGCATTTT. The entire variable domain, with the rest obtained from reference TRBV28 and TRBJ1-5, is as follows: DVKVTQSSRYLVKRTGEKVFLECVQDMDHENMFWYRQDPGLGLRLIYFSYDVKMKEKGDIPEGYSVSREKKERFSLILESASTNQTSMYLCASWWAGSNQPQHFGDGTRLSIL.

This chain joins TRBV28 and TRBJ1-4; 9 bases align to TRBD1. Looked up from germline, CDR1 is MDHEN and CDR2 is SYDVKM. V was pared by 8 bases and J by 6 bases, with 10 bases of the junction left unmatched. The CDR3 has 15 amino acids. This CDR3 reads CASSNRDRADEKLFF. The CDR3 DNA follows: TGTGCCAGCTCGAACCGGGACAGGGCTGATGAAAAACTGTTTTTT.

The CDR3: CASSQEPESRGNEQFF. The CDR3 DNA follows: TGTGCCAGCAGCCAAGAGCCTGAGAGCAGGGGGAATGAGCAGTTCTTC. The chain carries TRBV3-1 (or the pseudogene TRBV3-2) and TRBJ2-1; 7 nucleotides align to TRBD1. V was clipped by 0 bases and J by 7 bases; unmatched bases: 9. This CDR3 contains 16 residues. The germline V gene has CDR1 LGHDT and CDR2 YNNKEL (reference sequence).

J is TRBJ1-4 and V is TRBV12-3 or TRBV12-4; unclear D gene. V was shortened by 5 bases and J by 8 bases, with 12 bases between the two germline ends. There are 13 residues in the CDR3. CDR3 in amino acids: CASSPRDWEKLFF. CDR3 sequence (DNA): TGTGCCAGCAGTCCCCGGGATTGGGAAAAACTGTTTTTT.

J is TRBJ2-7 and V is TRBV6-5, with a tentative D call TRBD1 (6 bases). Germline V gene data show CDR1 as MNHEY and CDR2 as SVGAGI. Trimming shortened V by 5 bases and J by 3 bases, and 8 bases separated the two germline ends. This CDR3 has 12 residues. As DNA, the CDR3 is TGTGCCAGCAGTCCCAGGGGCTACGAGCAGTACTTC. It translates to CASSPRGYEQYF.

This sequence joins TRBV9 and TRBJ1-1; the match to TRBD1 covers 9 bases. Germline CDR1 and CDR2: SGDLS and YYNGEE. The junction had 3 bases not matched to a gene; V was cut back by 3 bases and J by 0 bases. This CDR3 is 15 amino acids long. CDR3 DNA: TGTGCCAGCAGCGGGGGACAGGGTATGAACACTGAAGCTTTCTTT. It codes for CASSGGQGMNTEAFF.

This clone was seen repeatedly, ten times or more. The genes are TRBV24-1 and TRBJ1-5; D possibly corresponds to TRBD1 (6 bases). The CDR3 extends over 13 amino acids. V lost 7 bases to trimming and J lost 5 bases, with 11 bases between them. Per germline, CDR1 KGHDR and CDR2 SFDVKD. Here the CDR3 DNA reads TGTGCCACCAGAAAGGGGGGGGATCAGCCCCAGCATTTT. This sequence encodes CATRKGGDQPQHF.

The chain carries TRBV5-6 and TRBJ1-2, with D tentatively TRBD1 (6 bases). This CDR3 is 13 amino acids long. From germline, CDR1 is SGHDT and CDR2 YYEEEE. Trimming shortened V by 2 bases and J by 7 bases, and 12 bases separated the two germline ends. CDR3 in DNA: TGTGCCAGCAGCTTTCGTCAGGGGTTTGGCTACACCTTC. This sequence encodes CASSFRQGFGYTF.

The chain links TRBV7-9 to TRBJ1-2, with D possibly being TRBD1 (5 bases). Per the germline V gene, CDR1 is SEHNR and CDR2 is FQNEAQ (reference sequence). Deletions cut 2 bases from V and 5 bases from J, with 12 bases between. The CDR3 spans 14 residues. CDR3 coding DNA: TGTGCCAGCAGCTTACAGGGCCAAACTTATGGCTACACCTTC. This encodes CASSLQGQTYGYTF.

V is TRBV19 and J is TRBJ2-2; 9 bases align to TRBD1. The V and J ends lost 10 bases and 5 bases, in that order; junction bases with no gene match: 8. The CDR3 extends over 14 amino acids. Germline CDR1 and CDR2: LNHDA and SQIVND (reference sequence). Here the CDR3 reads CATKLQGATGELFF. As DNA, the CDR3 is TGTGCCACTAAGTTACAGGGGGCTACCGGGGAGCTGTTTTTT.

This chain links TRBV3-1 (or the pseudogene TRBV3-2) with TRBJ1-2; no clear D gene. The germline CDR1 and CDR2 sequences are LGHDT and YNNKEL (reference sequence). V lost 4 bases and J lost 4, with 16 bases in between. The CDR3 is made up of 15 amino acids. The CDR3 DNA reads TGTGCCAGCAGCCCAACGCGGACTAGTGCCTATGGCTACACCTTC. It codes for CASSPTRTSAYGYTF.

CDR3: CASTSLALKETQYF. The CDR3 region has the DNA TGTGCCAGCACCTCCCTCGCGCTAAAGGAGACCCAGTACTTC. The rearrangement uses TRBV5-5 and TRBJ2-5; D is unresolved. The CDR3 has 14 residues. Germline values: CDR1 SGHKS, CDR2 YYEKEE (reference sequence). Trimming removed 6 bases from V and 5 bases from J, with 17 bases in between.

This clone was observed a few times. This rearrangement joins TRBV6-1 to TRBJ1-1; no clear D. The length of the CDR3 is 17 residues. Trimming removed 0 bases from V and 1 base from J, with 15 bases in between. The V gene's germline CDR1 is MNHNS and CDR2 SASEGT. CDR3 nucleotide sequence: TGTGCCAGCAGTGAAGCGCTGGGAGTTGGGTGGAACACTGAAGCTTTCTTT. It codes for CASSEALGVGWNTEAFF.

V usage is TRBV14 and J usage is TRBJ2-7; 7 positions match TRBD1. CDR1 and CDR2 (germline): SGHDN, FVKESK. The CDR3 sequence is 15 residues long. The junction had 7 bases not matched to a gene; V was cut back by 0 bases and J by 5 bases. The CDR3 DNA sequence: TGTGCCAGCAGCCAAGAAGGGGGCGCGACTCACGAGCAGTACTTC. Its translation is CASSQEGGATHEQYF.

This chain joins TRBV24-1 and TRBJ1-5; 7 bases are shared with TRBD1. V lost 4 bases to trimming and J lost 2 bases; unmatched junction nucleotides: 10. The CDR3 consists of 17 residues. Germline V gene sequence: CDR1 KGHDR, CDR2 SFDVKD. CDR3: CATSDRTGRSGNQPQHF. In DNA form, the CDR3 reads TGTGCCACCAGTGACCGGACAGGACGGAGTGGCAATCAGCCCCAGCATTTT.

V usage is TRBV15 and J usage is TRBJ2-1; 8 bases match TRBD2. This CDR3 is built from 17 residues. Germline lookup yields CDR1 LNHNV and CDR2 YYDKDF (reference sequence). After removal of 0 bases from V and 7 bases from J, the junction contained 11 bases not matched to a gene. The DNA of the CDR3 is TGTGCCACCAGCAGAGATCTAGGGGCTAGCGGGTCAAATGAGCAGTTCTTC. Its protein is CATSRDLGASGSNEQFF.

The chain employs TRBV6-1 and TRBJ1-2, with a weak D call TRBD1 (6 bases). Trimming cost V 0 bases and J 8 bases, with 16 bases left between them. The germline V gene has CDR1 MNHNS and CDR2 SASEGT. The CDR3 has 15 amino acids. The CDR3 spells CASSEALGQVAGYTF. CDR3 bases: TGTGCCAGCAGTGAAGCGCTGGGACAAGTGGCGGGCTACACCTTC.

This clone was picked up a small number of times. The V call is TRBV19, the J call TRBJ1-5; 10 bases align to TRBD1. The J segment lost 0 bases and the V segment lost 8 bases, leaving 13 bases of the junction unmatched. Germline CDR1 reads LNHDA; CDR2 reads SQIVND (reference sequence). The CDR3 is 18 residues long. The CDR3 region has the DNA TGTGCCAGTTTTGAGCCGCGGACAGGGGGGAATAGCAATCAGCCCCAGCATTTT. Its protein product is CASFEPRTGGNSNQPQHF. Looking up the rest from reference TRBV19 and TRBJ1-5 gives the full variable domain: DGGITQSPKYLFRKEGQNVTLSCEQNLNHDAMYWYRQDPGQGLRLIYYSQIVNDFQKGDIAEGYSVSREKKESFPLTVTSAQKNPTAFYLCASFEPRTGGNSNQPQHFGDGTRLSIL.

The chain couples TRBV7-2 to TRBJ1-3; D remains ambiguous. V lost 5 bases to trimming and J lost 4 bases, with 15 bases between them. Germline CDR1 SGHTA, CDR2 FQGNSA. This CDR3 comprises 15 residues. The CDR3 nucleotides are TGTGCCAGCAGCCCACAGTACCCATTAGGAAACACCATATATTTT. Protein product: CASSPQYPLGNTIYF.

The V gene is TRBV7-9, the J gene TRBJ1-3, with 9 bases matching TRBD1. With 5 bases clipped from V and 4 bases from J, the junction kept 18 bases outside the gene matches. The CDR3 length is 19 residues. CDR1 and CDR2 (germline): SEHNR, FQNEAQ (reference sequence). Here the CDR3 DNA reads TGTGCCAGCAGCCCCCTCTTGGGACAGGGCGATGCGGTAGGAAACACCATATATTTT. Protein product: CASSPLLGQGDAVGNTIYF.

V is TRBV19 and J is TRBJ1-6; no clear D gene. The V gene's germline CDR1 is LNHDA and CDR2 SQIVND (reference sequence). The CDR3 spans 15 residues. V dropped 5 bases and J dropped 5 bases, with 13 bases sitting between them. The CDR3 DNA follows: TGTGCCAGTAGTCCACAGATGGGCCATAATTCACCCCTCCACTTT. It translates to CASSPQMGHNSPLHF.